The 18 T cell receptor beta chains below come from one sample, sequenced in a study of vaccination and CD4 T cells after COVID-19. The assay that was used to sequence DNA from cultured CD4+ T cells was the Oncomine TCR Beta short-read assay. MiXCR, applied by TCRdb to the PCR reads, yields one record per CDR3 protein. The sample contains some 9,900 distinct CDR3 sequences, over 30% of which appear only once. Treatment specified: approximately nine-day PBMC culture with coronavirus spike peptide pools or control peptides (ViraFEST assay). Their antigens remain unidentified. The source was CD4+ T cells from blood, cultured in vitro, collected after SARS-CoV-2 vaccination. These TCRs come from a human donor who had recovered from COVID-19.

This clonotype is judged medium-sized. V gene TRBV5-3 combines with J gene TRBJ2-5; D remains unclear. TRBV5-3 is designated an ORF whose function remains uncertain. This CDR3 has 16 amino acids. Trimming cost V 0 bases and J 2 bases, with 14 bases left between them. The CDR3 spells CARSLVRKPLQETQYF. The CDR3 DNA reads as TGTGCCAGAAGCTTGGTACGGAAACCGCTTCAAGAGACCCAGTACTTC.

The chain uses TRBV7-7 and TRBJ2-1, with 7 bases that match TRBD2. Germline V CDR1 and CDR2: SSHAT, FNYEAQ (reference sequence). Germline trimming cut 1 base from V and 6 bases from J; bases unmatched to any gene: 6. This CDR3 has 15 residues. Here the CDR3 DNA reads TGTGCCAGCAGCTTAGGTAGAGGGAGGGGCAATGAGCAGTTCTTC. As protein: CASSLGRGRGNEQFF.

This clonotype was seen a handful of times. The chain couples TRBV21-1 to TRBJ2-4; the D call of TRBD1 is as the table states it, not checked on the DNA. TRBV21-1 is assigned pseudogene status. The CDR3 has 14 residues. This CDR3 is CAGYSGAAKNIQYF. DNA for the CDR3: TGTGCCGGCTATAGTGGGGCGGCCAAAAACATTCAGTACTTC.

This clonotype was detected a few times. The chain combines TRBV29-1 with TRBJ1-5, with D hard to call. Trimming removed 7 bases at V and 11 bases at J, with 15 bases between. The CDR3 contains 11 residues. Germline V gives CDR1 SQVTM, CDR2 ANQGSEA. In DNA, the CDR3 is TGCAGCGCTCTTATTTTGGGGACCCAGCATTTT. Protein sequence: CSALILGTQHF.

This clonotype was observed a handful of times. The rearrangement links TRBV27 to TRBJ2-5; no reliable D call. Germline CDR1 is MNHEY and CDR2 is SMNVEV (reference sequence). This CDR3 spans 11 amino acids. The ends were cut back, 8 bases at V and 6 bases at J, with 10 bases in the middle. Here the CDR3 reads CASPPRKTQYF. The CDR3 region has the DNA TGTGCCAGCCCTCCAAGGAAGACCCAGTACTTC.

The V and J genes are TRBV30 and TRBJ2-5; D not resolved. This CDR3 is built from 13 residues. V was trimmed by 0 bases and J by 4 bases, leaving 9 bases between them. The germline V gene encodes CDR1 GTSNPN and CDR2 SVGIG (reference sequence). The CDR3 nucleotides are TGTGCCTGGAGTGTTTTAGGTGGAGAGACCCAGTACTTC. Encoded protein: CAWSVLGGETQYF.

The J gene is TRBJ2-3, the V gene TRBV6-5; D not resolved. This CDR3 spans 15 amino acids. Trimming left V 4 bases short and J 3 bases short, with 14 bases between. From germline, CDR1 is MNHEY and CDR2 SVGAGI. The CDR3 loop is CASSSSLERTDTQYF. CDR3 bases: TGTGCCAGCAGTTCGTCACTCGAGAGAACAGATACGCAGTATTTT.

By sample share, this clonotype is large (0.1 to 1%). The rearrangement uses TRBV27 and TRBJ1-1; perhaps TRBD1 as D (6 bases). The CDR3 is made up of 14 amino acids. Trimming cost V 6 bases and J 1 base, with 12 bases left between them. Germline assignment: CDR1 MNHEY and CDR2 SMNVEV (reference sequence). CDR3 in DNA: TGTGCCAGCAGATTCACAGGGAGGAACACTGAAGCTTTCTTT. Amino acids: CASRFTGRNTEAFF.

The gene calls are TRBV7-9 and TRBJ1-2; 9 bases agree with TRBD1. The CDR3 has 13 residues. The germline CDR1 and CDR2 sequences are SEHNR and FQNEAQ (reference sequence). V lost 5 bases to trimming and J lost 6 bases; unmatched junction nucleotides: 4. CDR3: CASSPRDRDGYTF. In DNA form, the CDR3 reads TGTGCCAGCAGCCCCCGGGACAGGGATGGCTACACCTTC.

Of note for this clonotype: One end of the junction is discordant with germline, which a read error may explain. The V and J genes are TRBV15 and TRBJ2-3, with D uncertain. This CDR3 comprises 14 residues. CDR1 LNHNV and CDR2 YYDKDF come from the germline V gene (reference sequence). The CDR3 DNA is TGTGCCACCAGCAGAGTAGGTGTCACAGATACGCAGAATTTT. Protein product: CATSRVGVTDTQNF.

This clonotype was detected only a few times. In nucleotides, the CDR3 is TGTGCCAGCTCACCAACAGGCCTATGGAGCTCCTACGAGCAGTACTTC. This encodes CASSPTGLWSSYEQYF. The rearrangement uses TRBV18 and TRBJ2-7; weak D call: TRBD1 (5 bases). Germline lookup yields CDR1 KGHSH and CDR2 LQKENI. CDR3 size: 16 residues. V lost 2 bases, J lost 0 bases, and 14 bases lay in between.

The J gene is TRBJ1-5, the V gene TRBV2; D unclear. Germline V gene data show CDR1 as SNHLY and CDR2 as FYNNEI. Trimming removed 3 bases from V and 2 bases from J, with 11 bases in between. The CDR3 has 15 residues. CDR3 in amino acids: CASSDLRVGNQPQHF. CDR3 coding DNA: TGTGCCAGCAGTGACCTTCGGGTTGGCAATCAGCCCCAGCATTTT.

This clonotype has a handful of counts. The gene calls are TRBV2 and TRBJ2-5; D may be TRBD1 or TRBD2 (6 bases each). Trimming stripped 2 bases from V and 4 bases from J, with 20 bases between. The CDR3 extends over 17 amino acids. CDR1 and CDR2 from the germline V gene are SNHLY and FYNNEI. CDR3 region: CASSEFGSGEESETQYF. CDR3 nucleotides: TGTGCCAGCAGTGAATTTGGGTCAGGGGAGGAATCAGAGACCCAGTACTTC.

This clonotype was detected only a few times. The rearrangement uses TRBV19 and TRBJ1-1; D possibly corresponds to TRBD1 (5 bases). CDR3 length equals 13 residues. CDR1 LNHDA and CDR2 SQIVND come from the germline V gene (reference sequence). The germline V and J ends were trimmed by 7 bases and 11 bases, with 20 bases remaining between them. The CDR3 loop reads CASIIPGGGRAFF. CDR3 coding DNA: TGTGCCAGTATAATTCCGGGCGGGGGACGCGCTTTCTTT.

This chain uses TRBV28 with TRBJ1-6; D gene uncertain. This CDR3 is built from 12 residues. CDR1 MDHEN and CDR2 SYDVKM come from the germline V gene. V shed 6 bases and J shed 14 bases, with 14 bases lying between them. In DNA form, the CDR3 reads TGTGCCAGCAGGCCTAACAGAAACTCCCTCCACTTT. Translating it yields CASRPNRNSLHF.

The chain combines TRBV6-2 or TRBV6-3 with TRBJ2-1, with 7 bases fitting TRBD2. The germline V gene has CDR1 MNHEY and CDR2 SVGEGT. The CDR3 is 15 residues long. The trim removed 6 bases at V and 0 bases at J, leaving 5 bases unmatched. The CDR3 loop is CASSPSGSSYNEQFF. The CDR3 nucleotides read TGTGCCAGCAGCCCTAGCGGAAGCTCCTACAATGAGCAGTTCTTC.

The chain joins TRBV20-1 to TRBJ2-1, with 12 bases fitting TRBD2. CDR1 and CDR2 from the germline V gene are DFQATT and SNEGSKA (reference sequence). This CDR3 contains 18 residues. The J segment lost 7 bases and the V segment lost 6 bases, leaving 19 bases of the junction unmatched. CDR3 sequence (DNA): TGCAGTGCCGGACGGAGGACTAGCGGGGAGGGACGTAGGAATGAGCAGTTCTTC. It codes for CSAGRRTSGEGRRNEQFF.

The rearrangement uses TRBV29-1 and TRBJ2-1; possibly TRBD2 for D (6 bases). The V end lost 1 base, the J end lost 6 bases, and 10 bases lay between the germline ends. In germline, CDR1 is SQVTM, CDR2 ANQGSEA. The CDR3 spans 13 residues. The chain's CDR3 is CSVEALALNEQFF. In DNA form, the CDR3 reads TGCAGCGTTGAAGCACTAGCCCTCAATGAGCAGTTCTTC.